The 25 T cell receptor beta chains given below trace back to one sample, sequenced in a study of blood T cell repertoires in COVID-19. Clones were read by immunoSEQ multiplex PCR, and TCRdb kept only the in-frame ones, dropping some. The sample has about 210,000 clones, around 90% seen once; the top ten hold less than 1.5%. The sample consisted of PBMCs or T cells enriched from blood (not recorded which). These receptor sequences come from a man younger than 40 who had recovered from COVID-19.

The chain uses TRBV12-3 or TRBV12-4 and TRBJ1-6, with D possibly TRBD1 on 6 matching bases. The CDR3 contains 13 residues. V lost 3 bases, J lost 8 bases, and 8 bases lay in between. The CDR3 nucleotides are TGTGCCAGCAGTTTCCGGACAGATTCACCCCTCCACTTT. This encodes CASSFRTDSPLHF.

The genes are TRBV7-9 and TRBJ2-1; 8 nucleotides align to TRBD2. Trimming removed 1 base from V and 5 bases from J; junction bases left unmatched: 7. CDR1 SEHNR and CDR2 FQNEAQ come from the germline V gene (reference sequence). The CDR3 totals 16 residues. This CDR3 is CASSLGWTSRNNEQFF. The CDR3, as DNA: TGTGCCAGCAGCTTAGGGTGGACTAGCAGAAACAATGAGCAGTTCTTC.

The rearrangement joins TRBV15 to TRBJ1-2; TRBD1 might be the D (5 bases). The germline gives CDR1 LNHNV, CDR2 YYDKDF (reference sequence). The CDR3 contains 13 residues. V was cut by 8 bases and J by 1 base, with 11 bases left in between. CDR3 protein: CATQSDNNYGYTF. DNA for the CDR3: TGTGCCACCCAATCGGACAATAACTATGGCTACACCTTC.

The V gene is TRBV27, the J gene TRBJ1-1; D possibly corresponds to TRBD1 (6 bases). The CDR3 runs 14 residues. In germline, CDR1 is MNHEY, CDR2 SMNVEV (reference sequence). Deletions cut 5 bases from V and 6 bases from J, with 16 bases between. The CDR3 bases are TGTGCCAGCAGTCCGATCTTGGGGGCCGCTGAAGCTTTCTTT. It is translated as CASSPILGAAEAFF.

The chain employs TRBV7-8 and TRBJ1-6; 11 bases agree with TRBD1. The CDR3 sequence is 18 residues long. Germline-derived CDR1 and CDR2 are SGHVS and FQNEAQ. Trimming at V came to 1 base and at J to 5 bases, leaving 7 bases not matched to a gene. The CDR3 DNA reads as TGTGCCAGCAGCTTAGGGACAGGGGGCTGGGGTAATAATTCACCCCTCCACTTT. This gives the protein CASSLGTGGWGNNSPLHF. The complete variable domain, with remaining parts taken from reference TRBV7-8 and TRBJ1-6, reads GAGVSQSPRYKVAKRGQDVALRCDPISGHVSLFWYQQALGQGPEFLTYFQNEAQLDKSGLPSDRFFAERPEGSVSTLKIQRTQQEDSAVYLCASSLGTGGWGNNSPLHFGNGTRLTVT.

The V call is TRBV27, the J call TRBJ2-7, with 7 positions matching TRBD2. Germline lookup yields CDR1 MNHEY and CDR2 SMNVEV (reference sequence). CDR3 length: 15 amino acids. V shed 5 bases, J shed 4 bases, and the junction held 11 bases outside the gene matches. The DNA for the CDR3 is TGTGCCAGCAGTCTTGGTTCGGGAGGCATTTACGAGCAGTACTTC. This translates into CASSLGSGGIYEQYF.

Only one count was recorded for this clone. The chain carries TRBV7-9 and TRBJ2-3; the match to TRBD1 covers 8 bases. CDR3 length equals 14 residues. V lost 5 bases to trimming and J lost 4 bases; unmatched junction nucleotides: 5. The germline gives CDR1 SEHNR, CDR2 FQNEAQ (reference sequence). The CDR3 region has the DNA TGTGCCAGCAGCCTGACAGGGGCGGCAGATACGCAGTATTTT. Translated: CASSLTGAADTQYF.

V and J are TRBV7-8 and TRBJ2-2; a weak D match, TRBD1 (5 bases). CDR1 and CDR2 (germline): SGHVS, FQNEAQ. V was cut by 6 bases and J by 1 base, with 12 bases left in between. The CDR3 spans 15 residues. This CDR3 is CASRPIDRNTGELFF. For the CDR3, the DNA is TGTGCCAGCAGACCCATCGACAGGAACACCGGGGAGCTGTTTTTT.

This chain connects TRBV7-2 to TRBJ2-7, with a possible D match to TRBD1 (5 bases). This CDR3 spans 14 amino acids. Germline V lookup: CDR1 SGHTA, CDR2 FQGNSA. V was shortened by 5 bases and J by 2 bases, with 13 bases between the two germline ends. The CDR3 DNA follows: TGTGCCAGCAGCCCTTCGCCAGGGACCTACGAGCAGTACTTC. This sequence encodes CASSPSPGTYEQYF.

V is TRBV14 and J is TRBJ2-3; no firm D call. The CDR3 has 13 residues. Germline CDR1 reads SGHDN; CDR2 reads FVKESK. Trimming cost V 6 bases and J 5 bases, with 12 bases left between them. The CDR3 here is CASRRLGEDTQYF. For the CDR3, the DNA is TGTGCCAGCAGACGCCTCGGAGAAGATACGCAGTATTTT.

CDR3 bases: TGCGCCAGCAGTGTCAGGGGACAAGAGACCCAGTACTTC. This encodes CASSVRGQETQYF. The chain joins TRBV10-1 to TRBJ2-5, with D possibly being TRBD1 (6 bases). Germline CDR1 reads WNHNN; CDR2 reads SYGVQD (reference sequence). CDR3 length: 13 amino acids. V dropped 4 bases and J dropped 2 bases, with 8 bases sitting between them.

The chain joins TRBV20-1 to TRBJ2-3, with 13 bases that match TRBD2. Germline V CDR1 and CDR2: DFQATT, SNEGSKA (reference sequence). The CDR3 is 14 amino acids. Losses at the gene ends were 3 bases for V and 6 bases for J; bases not matched to a gene: 3. Here the CDR3 DNA reads TGCAGTGCTAGTTGGACTAGCGGGAGTGATACGCAGTATTTT. This encodes CSASWTSGSDTQYF.

The rearrangement links TRBV6-5 to TRBJ1-2; D is ambiguous. In germline, CDR1 is MNHEY, CDR2 SVGAGI. This CDR3 is built from 13 residues. Trimming cost V 3 bases and J 2 bases, with 7 bases left between them. Written as DNA, the CDR3 is TGTGCCAGCAGTTATAACGGGAACTATGGCTACACCTTC. The encoded protein is CASSYNGNYGYTF.

The chain is built from TRBV18 and TRBJ2-3, with 10 bases lining up with TRBD2. Germline V gene data show CDR1 as KGHSH and CDR2 as LQKENI. Trimming took 6 bases from V and 4 from J; bases not matched to a gene: 4. The CDR3 is 14 residues long. CDR3 nucleotides: TGTGCCAGCTCGGAAAGCGGGGGGGCAGATACGCAGTATTTT. The encoded protein is CASSESGGADTQYF.

The V gene is TRBV2, the J gene TRBJ2-2; D gene ambiguous. The CDR3 contains 13 residues. The germline CDR1 and CDR2 sequences are SNHLY and FYNNEI. V gave up 7 bases and J gave up 1 base, with 7 bases separating them. The CDR3 protein is CASMAGNTGELFF. CDR3 in DNA: TGTGCCAGCATGGCAGGGAACACCGGGGAGCTGTTTTTT.

V usage is TRBV28 and J usage is TRBJ2-4, with a tentative D call TRBD1 (5 bases). The CDR3 sequence is 15 residues long. V lost 6 bases to trimming and J lost 1 base, with 13 bases between them. Germline V CDR1 and CDR2: MDHEN, SYDVKM. The DNA for the CDR3 is TGTGCCAGCAGCACTTTACAGGATGCCAAAAACATTCAGTACTTC. This gives the protein CASSTLQDAKNIQYF.

This rearrangement joins TRBV10-2 to TRBJ1-2; 8 positions match TRBD1. The CDR3 length is 15 residues. The J segment lost 8 bases and the V segment lost 3 bases, leaving 11 bases of the junction unmatched. Germline CDR1 is WSHSY and CDR2 is SAAADI. The CDR3 is CASSETDRGGSGYTF. CDR3 coding DNA: TGCGCCAGCAGTGAAACCGACAGGGGAGGCTCAGGCTACACCTTC.

The V and J genes are TRBV19 and TRBJ2-3; 7 nucleotides align to TRBD1. Germline lookup yields CDR1 LNHDA and CDR2 SQIVND (reference sequence). Trimming at V came to 3 bases and at J to 1 base, leaving 4 bases not matched to a gene. This CDR3 comprises 15 residues. CDR3 amino acids: CASSIEDRGTDTQYF. The CDR3 DNA reads TGTGCCAGTAGTATCGAAGACAGGGGCACAGATACGCAGTATTTT.

V usage is TRBV3-1 (or the pseudogene TRBV3-2) and J usage is TRBJ2-7, with 8 positions matching TRBD1. Trimming removed 4 bases from V and 2 bases from J; junction bases left unmatched: 4. This CDR3 has 14 amino acids. CDR1 is LGHDT and CDR2 is YNNKEL in the germline V gene (reference sequence). The CDR3 protein is CASSRQGTTYEQYF. The CDR3, as DNA: TGTGCCAGCAGCCGACAGGGGACCACCTACGAGCAGTACTTC.

In nucleotides, the CDR3 is TGTGCCAGCAGTGAGACAGGGGGAAGTGAGCAGTACTTC. This sequence encodes CASSETGGSEQYF. This chain joins TRBV9 and TRBJ2-7; 9 bases align to TRBD1. J was trimmed by 7 bases and V by 5 bases; bases with no gene match: 7. The germline V gene has CDR1 SGDLS and CDR2 YYNGEE. The CDR3 is 13 amino acids.

The rearrangement uses TRBV6-6 and TRBJ1-4, with TRBD1 as a possible D gene (5 bases). The CDR3 is made up of 14 amino acids. V was cut by 6 bases and J by 7 bases, with 15 bases left in between. The germline V gene has CDR1 MNHNY and CDR2 SVGAGI (reference sequence). CDR3 nucleotides: TGTGCCAGCAGAGGGGTGTGGGTCGGTGAAAAACTGTTTTTT. Its protein is CASRGVWVGEKLFF.

The V call is TRBV7-9, the J call TRBJ2-4; D ambiguous. V was cut by 3 bases and J by 0 bases, with 12 bases left in between. This CDR3 spans 16 amino acids. Germline V gene lookup returns CDR1 SEHNR and CDR2 FQNEAQ (reference sequence). The CDR3 region is CASSFPVEIAKNIQYF. The CDR3 coding sequence is TGTGCCAGCAGCTTCCCCGTGGAGATAGCCAAAAACATTCAGTACTTC.

This chain connects TRBV4-3 to TRBJ1-2, with D perhaps TRBD1 (5 bases). CDR1 and CDR2 from the germline V gene are LGHNA and YSLEER. The CDR3 sequence is 15 residues long. The V end lost 1 base, the J end lost 2 bases, and 11 bases lay between the germline ends. CDR3 residues: CASSQGDSTNYGYTF. For the CDR3, the DNA is TGCGCCAGCAGCCAAGGCGACAGTACCAACTATGGCTACACCTTC.

The rearrangement links TRBV5-5 to TRBJ1-6; the D is unclear. The germline V gene has CDR1 SGHKS and CDR2 YYEKEE (reference sequence). The CDR3 runs to 16 residues. V lost 0 bases, J lost 0 bases, and 7 bases lay in between. The CDR3 reads CASSLGGSSYNSPLHF. The CDR3 nucleotides read TGTGCCAGCAGCTTGGGAGGCAGCTCCTATAATTCACCCCTCCACTTT.

This chain links TRBV27 with TRBJ2-7; 9 bases are a match to TRBD2. CDR1 is MNHEY and CDR2 is SMNVEV in the germline V gene (reference sequence). The CDR3 is 21 residues long. Trimming at V came to 4 bases and at J to 0 bases, leaving 22 bases not matched to a gene. The CDR3 bases are TGTGCCAGCAGTTCCCTCCGAGGGGGACTTAAGACTAGCGGTCTCTCCTACGAGCAGTACTTC. This sequence encodes CASSSLRGGLKTSGLSYEQYF.